Below are 4 T cell receptor beta chains sequenced from a single sample in a study of a mutant IDH1 vaccine in newly diagnosed glioma. The table came from immunoSEQ multiplex PCR; TCRdb's copy has only in-frame clones and leaves some out. The repertoire consists of 50,000 or so clones, with 84% occurring once and the leading ten covering approximately 4.6%. No cognate antigen is known for these TCRs. Noted time point: week 47, end of study. What each vaccine dose contained was 300 ug of mutant IDH1 20-mer peptide, accompanied by topical imiquimod. This material consisted of PBMCs, taken from a glioma patient whose treatment included an IDH1 peptide vaccine. The receptors were gathered from a woman between 25 and 40 years old with glioma. Some clones in this sample may be carry-over from other donors' samples.

The chain employs TRBV11-3 and TRBJ1-1, with TRBD1 matching over 7 bases. Germline V CDR1 and CDR2: SGHNT, YENEEA. V dropped 3 bases and J dropped 5; count of bases not matched to a gene: 6. The CDR3 extends over 14 amino acids. The CDR3 DNA follows: TGTGCCAGCAGCTTCGCAGGGGGAGGAACTGAAGCTTTCTTT. It translates to CASSFAGGGTEAFF. The complete variable domain, with remaining parts taken from reference TRBV11-3 and TRBJ1-1, reads EAGVVQSPRYKIIEKKQPVAFWCNPISGHNTLYWYLQNLGQGPELLIRYENEEAVDDSQLPKDRFSAERLKGVDSTLKIQPAELGDSAVYLCASSFAGGGTEAFFGQGTRLTVV.

The chain has TRBV5-1 and TRBJ2-7, with D unresolved. The CDR3 totals 15 residues. V was pared by 0 bases and J by 2 bases, with 12 bases between. CDR1 is SGHRS and CDR2 is YFSETQ in the germline V gene. As DNA, the CDR3 is TGCGCCAGCAGCTTGGGGTACAGTGGAACCTACGAGCAGTACTTC. This codes for CASSLGYSGTYEQYF.

The J gene is TRBJ2-3, the V gene TRBV27; D is undetermined. V gave up 6 bases and J gave up 3 bases, with 19 bases separating them. CDR3 length: 16 residues. From germline, CDR1 is MNHEY and CDR2 SMNVEV (reference sequence). CDR3 sequence: CASSLNSLKMTDTQYF. CDR3 in DNA: TGTGCCAGCAGCCTGAACTCCCTGAAAATGACAGATACGCAGTATTTT.

The J gene is TRBJ2-1, the V gene TRBV5-1; 9 positions match TRBD2. Germline trimming cut 7 bases from V and 12 bases from J; bases unmatched to any gene: 14. The CDR3 has 14 residues. Per germline, CDR1 SGHRS and CDR2 YFSETQ. DNA for the CDR3: TGCGCCAGCCGAGTCACTGGGCGGGAGGGTCGGCAGTTCTTC. This sequence encodes CASRVTGREGRQFF.